The 2 T cell receptor beta chains below come from one sample, sequenced in a study of identical twins. One entry per CDR3 protein results from TCRdb running MiXCR on the 5' RACE reads. The table includes around 370,000 distinct CDR3 sequences, roughly 10% detected once. Sequenced material: naive T cells sorted from blood. The source is a woman aged 45-65 years in good health.

The sample holds a few counts of this clonotype. The chain uses TRBV7-8 and TRBJ2-3, with D maybe TRBD2 (5 bases). The CDR3 contains 14 residues. The germline V gene encodes CDR1 SGHVS and CDR2 FQNEAQ. V was pared by 5 bases and J by 1 base, with 10 bases between. CDR3: CASSPQAGTDTQYF. The CDR3 bases are TGTGCCAGCAGCCCTCAAGCGGGCACAGATACGCAGTATTTT. Looking up the rest from reference TRBV7-8 and TRBJ2-3 gives the full variable domain: GAGVSQSPRYKVAKRGQDVALRCDPISGHVSLFWYQQALGQGPEFLTYFQNEAQLDKSGLPSDRFFAERPEGSVSTLKIQRTQQEDSAVYLCASSPQAGTDTQYFGPGTRLTVL.

The chain uses TRBV20-1 and TRBJ1-1; no reliable D call. The germline V gene encodes CDR1 DFQATT and CDR2 SNEGSKA (reference sequence). This CDR3 spans 11 amino acids. V lost 3 bases and J 9 bases, leaving 11 bases between the germline ends. DNA of the CDR3: TGCAGTGCTAGCATAGGAGACAAAGCTTTCTTT. It encodes CSASIGDKAFF.